These 4 T cell receptor beta chains were sequenced from one sample in a study of shared clonotypes between healthy human individuals. Assay used: immunoSEQ multiplex PCR; TCRdb lists only in-frame clones, some missing. The profile shows 470,000 or so clones, almost 80% of them singletons. The sequencing sample was made of PBMCs. These TCRs come from a woman aged 35 to 49 in good health. Some clones in this sample may be carry-over from other donors' samples.

The chain carries TRBV30 and TRBJ1-5; 7 bases align to TRBD1. Per the germline V gene, CDR1 is GTSNPN and CDR2 is SVGIG (reference sequence). V lost 3 bases, J lost 9 bases, and 8 bases stayed unmatched. The CDR3 runs to 13 residues. CDR3 DNA: TGTGCCTGGAGCACAACAGGGGATGGGCCCCAGCATTTT. This gives the protein CAWSTTGDGPQHF.

As to this clone: This may be a read error: a much more frequent sequence differs by one nucleotide. At the DNA level, this CDR3 is encoded by other sequences in the same sample as well. The gene calls are TRBV30 and TRBJ1-1; D gene uncertain. The CDR3 is 13 amino acids. Germline V gene lookup returns CDR1 GTSNPN and CDR2 SVGIG (reference sequence). The CDR3 DNA is TGCGCCTGGAGCGTTGGGAGGAACACTGAAGCTTTCTTT. This sequence encodes CAWSVGRNTEAFF.

The J gene is TRBJ2-3, the V gene TRBV7-2; 8 positions agree with TRBD2. Trimming cost V 5 bases and J 6 bases; bases outside gene matches: 7. Looked up from germline, CDR1 is SGHTA and CDR2 is FQGNSA. CDR3 length: 14 residues. CDR3 bases: TGTGCCAGCAGCGTGGGACTAGGAAGGGATACGCAGTATTTT. It translates to CASSVGLGRDTQYF.

The chain employs TRBV5-1 and TRBJ2-7; D is undetermined. The CDR3 extends over 13 amino acids. The germline CDR1 and CDR2 sequences are SGHRS and YFSETQ. Trimming stripped 4 bases from V and 3 bases from J, with 11 bases between. This CDR3 reads CASSPDLGYEQYF. The CDR3 bases are TGCGCCAGCAGCCCGGATCTAGGCTACGAGCAGTACTTC.